A selection of T cell receptor beta chains follows, all from one sample in a study of blood T cell repertoires in COVID-19. Here immunoSEQ multiplex PCR was the method, and the copy in TCRdb shows in-frame clones only, minus some. The data hold 250,000 to 300,000 clones, with roughly 83% observed a single time. Sequences were obtained from peripheral blood. These receptors all come from a man between 60 and 75 years old who had recovered from COVID-19. Each CDR3 is given with its conserved first and last residue. The order of the fields is J gene, D gene, clone size, V gene, CDR3 protein, CDR3 DNA. The D gene is left open where the match is weak. The size entry is marked missing in some rows and otherwise reads once, few, many or a size class.

J: TRBJ2-1
D: .
size: .
V: TRBV6-4
CDR3: CASSDSTRRGRKEQFF
DNA: TGTGCCAGCAGTGACTCCACCCGGCGGGGGCGAAAAGAGCAGTTCTTC

J: TRBJ2-1
D: .
size: .
V: TRBV6-1
CDR3: CASSRVGTSYNEQFF
DNA: TGTGCCAGCAGCCGGGTGGGGACTTCCTACAATGAGCAGTTCTTC

J: TRBJ2-7
D: .
size: once
V: TRBV6-5
CDR3: CASSSDALSSYEQYF
DNA: TGTGCCAGCAGTAGCGACGCCCTGAGCTCCTACGAGCAGTACTTC

J: TRBJ1-1
D: .
size: .
V: TRBV10-2
CDR3: CASSGLVIRELPTNTEAFF
DNA: TGCGCCAGCAGTGGTCTGGTGATCAGGGAACTCCCGACGAACACTGAAGCTTTCTTT

J: TRBJ2-5
D: TRBD1
size: .
V: TRBV10-3
CDR3: CASSKPGQQETQYF
DNA: TGTGCCAGTTCTAAGCCGGGACAGCAAGAGACCCAGTACTTC

J: TRBJ2-3
D: .
size: .
V: TRBV11-3
CDR3: CASSLDGTLTTDTQYF
DNA: TGTGCCAGCAGCTTAGATGGGACTTTGACCACAGATACGCAGTATTTT

J: TRBJ1-1
D: .
size: .
V: TRBV4-1
CDR3: CASSQELPGGLNTEAFF
DNA: TGCGCCAGCAGCCAAGAACTACCGGGGGGCTTGAACACTGAAGCTTTCTTT

J: TRBJ1-1
D: .
size: .
V: TRBV29-1
CDR3: CSVEGRLNTEAFF
DNA: TGCAGCGTTGAAGGCAGATTGAACACTGAAGCTTTCTTT

J: TRBJ2-7
D: .
size: .
V: TRBV5-7
CDR3: CASSLTQGAEGYEQYF
DNA: TGTGCCAGCAGCTTGACCCAAGGAGCCGAGGGCTACGAGCAGTACTTC

J: TRBJ2-7
D: TRBD1
size: once
V: TRBV28
CDR3: CASSLSRQGAYEQYF
DNA: TGTGCCAGCAGTTTATCCCGACAGGGGGCCTACGAGCAGTACTTC

J: TRBJ1-6
D: .
size: .
V: TRBV28
CDR3: CASSPASRGINSPLHF
DNA: TGTGCCAGCAGTCCCGCCTCCAGGGGTATAAATTCACCCCTCCACTTT

J: TRBJ2-6
D: .
size: .
V: TRBV29-1
CDR3: CSVQGWGANVLTF
DNA: TGCAGCGTGCAGGGGTGGGGGGCCAACGTCCTGACTTTC

J: TRBJ2-5
D: TRBD1
size: .
V: TRBV11-3
CDR3: CASSQLTGAQETQYF
DNA: TGTGCCAGCAGCCAACTTACAGGGGCCCAAGAGACCCAGTACTTC

J: TRBJ1-1
D: .
size: .
V: TRBV18
CDR3: CASSPPARGTEAFF
DNA: TGTGCCAGCTCACCACCGGCCAGGGGCACTGAAGCTTTCTTT

J: TRBJ1-1
D: TRBD1
size: .
V: TRBV6-5
CDR3: CASSTMTGARTEAFF
DNA: TGTGCCAGCAGTACCATGACAGGGGCGAGGACTGAAGCTTTCTTT

J: TRBJ2-3
D: .
size: .
V: TRBV3-1/TRBV3-2
CDR3: CASSQGPLSTDTQYF
DNA: TGTGCCAGCAGCCAAGGGCCATTAAGCACAGATACGCAGTATTTT

J: TRBJ2-3
D: .
size: .
V: TRBV2
CDR3: CASSGQQPTDTQYF
DNA: TGTGCCAGCAGCGGACAGCAGCCCACAGATACGCAGTATTTT

J: TRBJ2-4
D: .
size: once
V: TRBV7-2
CDR3: CASSLGSRAAIQYF
DNA: TGTGCCAGCAGCTTAGGGTCCAGAGCGGCCATTCAGTACTTC

J: TRBJ2-3
D: TRBD2
size: .
V: TRBV18
CDR3: CASSPGPGGYTQYF
DNA: TGTGCCAGCTCACCCGGTCCCGGGGGGTATACGCAGTATTTT

J: TRBJ1-5
D: .
size: .
V: TRBV7-9
CDR3: CASSLGETIGRDDQPQHF
DNA: TGTGCCAGCAGCTTAGGGGAAACCATTGGGCGGGACGATCAGCCCCAGCATTTT